This record looks at one T cell receptor (beta chain) sequence and its context. This entry is derived from a study of Ad26.COV2.S vaccination and SARS-CoV-2 variants. Study details: Administration of Ad26.COV2.S was intramuscular, either once or twice 56 days apart.

Treatment in this sample: about 20 received Ad26.COV2.S at low or high dose, single or two shots; roughly five received placebo; per-sample allocation not given. The samples date from day 63 after the first vaccine or placebo injection. The administered vaccine (an Ad26 vector) expressed Wuhan-strain SARS-CoV-2 spike. Germline values: CDR1 SGHRS, CDR2 YFSETQ. CDR3 size: 18 residues. The V and J ends lost 0 bases and 8 bases, in that order; junction bases with no gene match: 15. Only in-frame clones appear in the TCRdb table, and some are missing; sequencing was by immunoSEQ multiplex PCR. Of 350,000 to 600,000 clones in the sample, 80% to 90% were seen once.

This chain uses TRBV5-1 with TRBJ2-1; the match to TRBD2 covers 9 bases. The sequencing used peripheral blood, collected in a trial of Ad26.COV2.S vaccine versus placebo. This sequence originates from a person aged 18 to 59 who received the Ad26.COV2.S COVID-19 vaccine or a placebo. CDR3 DNA sequence: TGCGCCAGCAGCTTGGCCAGAGGATCCCTAGCGGGAAGGCATGAGCAGTTCTTC. It specifies CASSLARGSLAGRHEQFF.